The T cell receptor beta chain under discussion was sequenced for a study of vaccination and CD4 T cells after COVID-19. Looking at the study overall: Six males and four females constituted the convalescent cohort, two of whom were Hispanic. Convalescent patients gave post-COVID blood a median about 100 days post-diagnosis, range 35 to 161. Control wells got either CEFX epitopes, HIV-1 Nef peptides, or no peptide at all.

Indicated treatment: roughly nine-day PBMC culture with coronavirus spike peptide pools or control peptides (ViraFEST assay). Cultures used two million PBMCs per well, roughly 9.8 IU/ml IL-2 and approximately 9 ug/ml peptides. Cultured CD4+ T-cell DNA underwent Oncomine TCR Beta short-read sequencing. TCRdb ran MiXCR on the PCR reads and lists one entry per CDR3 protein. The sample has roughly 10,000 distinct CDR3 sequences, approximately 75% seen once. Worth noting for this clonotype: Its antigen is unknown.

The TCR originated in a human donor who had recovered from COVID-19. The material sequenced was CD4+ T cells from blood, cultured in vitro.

The CDR3 coding sequence is TGTGCCAGCAGCTTGGGGGGAGGGCGGCAGAGACAAGAGACCCAGTACTTC. This gives the protein CASSLGGGRQRQETQYF. The chain combines TRBV7-9 with TRBJ2-5, with 7 bases that match TRBD2. Per germline, CDR1 SEHNR and CDR2 FQNEAQ (reference sequence). This CDR3 has 17 amino acids. The J segment lost 2 bases and the V segment lost 3 bases, leaving 12 bases of the junction unmatched. Together with reference TRBV7-9 and TRBJ2-5, the CDR3 gives the full variable domain: DTGVSQNPRHKITKRGQNVTFRCDPISEHNRLYWYRQTLGQGPEFLTYFQNEAQLEKSRLLSDRFSAERPKGSFSTLEIQRTEQGDSAMYLCASSLGGGRQRQETQYFGPGTRLLVL.